Following are 2 T cell receptor beta chains from one sample sequenced in a study of T cells in Graves' hyperthyroidism and ophthalmopathy (dated by TCRdb to about 2019). Libraries were made using multiplex PCR. TCRdb records Illumina HiSeq 2000 as the sequencer. The TCR beta CDR3 regions were amplified from the RNA transcripts. For the first round of RT-PCR on the TCR CDR3, the HTBI primer set was used together with the Qiagen OneStep RT-PCR kit. TCRdb reprocessing: public reads trimmed at Q25 with fastp, clones called with MiXCR, in-frame beta chains kept. Rows are combined by CDR3 protein, so each entry shows the most common genes and DNA. This sample lists about 290,000 distinct CDR3 sequences; 12% to 15% were detected once. Under 8% of the sample is in the top ten clones. Material for sequencing was blood. All receptors come from a woman aged 40 to 55 with Graves' hyperthyroidism.

This clonotype was counted at least ten times. This sequence joins TRBV2 and TRBJ1-2; tentatively, D is TRBD1 (5 bases). This CDR3 is built from 13 residues. The germline V and J ends were trimmed by 6 bases and 8 bases, with 16 bases remaining between them. In germline, CDR1 is SNHLY, CDR2 FYNNEI. The CDR3: CASSRDRTGGYTF. CDR3 in DNA: TGTGCCAGCAGCCGGGACCGCACTGGGGGCTACACCTTC.

V gene TRBV12-3 or TRBV12-4 combines with J gene TRBJ2-1; D is perhaps TRBD1 (6 bases). Deletions cut 4 bases from V and 10 bases from J, with 14 bases between. This CDR3 contains 13 residues. Here the CDR3 DNA reads TGTGCCAGCAGTTCCCAGGGGCCCCGAGAGCAGTTCTTC. Translation: CASSSQGPREQFF.